Each of the 10 T cell receptor beta chains below was sequenced from the same sample in a study of cytomegalovirus exposure and HLA in healthy donors. Researchers ran the PCR with 60 Vbeta and 13 Jbeta primers. The data were produced by immunoSEQ multiplex PCR, yet TCRdb's version contains in-frame clones alone and is incomplete. The sample has 150,000 to 200,000 clones, around 80% seen once. Sequences were obtained from PBMCs. All receptors come from a woman in her thirties or forties in good health and CMV-seropositive.

This clone was seen just once. This chain connects TRBV9 to TRBJ2-7; TRBD2 matches 16 bases. This CDR3 is 16 amino acids long. Germline CDR1 and CDR2: SGDLS and YYNGEE. The junction had 7 bases not matched to a gene; V was cut back by 4 bases and J by 6 bases. In nucleotides, the CDR3 is TGTGCCAGCAGCCCGGGACTAGCGGGGGGGGCCTCCGAGCAGTACTTC. Translating gives CASSPGLAGGASEQYF.

The J gene is TRBJ2-1, the V gene TRBV19, with D tentatively TRBD2 (5 bases). Germline V gene sequence: CDR1 LNHDA, CDR2 SQIVND (reference sequence). V lost 5 bases and J lost 10, with 12 bases in between. CDR3 length equals 12 residues. The CDR3 DNA reads as TGTGCCAGTAGTGAGGGATTACTAGAGCAGTTCTTC. Translating it yields CASSEGLLEQFF.

This sequence joins TRBV5-4 and TRBJ2-7, with D uncertain. V lost 4 bases and J lost 1, with 12 bases in between. Looked up from germline, CDR1 is SGHNT and CDR2 is YYREEE (reference sequence). The CDR3 runs 14 residues. The CDR3 nucleotides read TGTGCCAGCAGCCCGAAGGCAGGTTCCTACGAGCAGTACTTC. This encodes CASSPKAGSYEQYF. Supplemented by reference TRBV5-4 and TRBJ2-7, the full variable domain reads ETGVTQSPTHLIKTRGQQVTLRCSSQSGHNTVSWYQQALGQGPQFIFQYYREEENGRGNFPPRFSGLQFPNYSSELNVNALELDDSALYLCASSPKAGSYEQYFGPGTRLTVT.

The chain is built from TRBV27 and TRBJ1-1; TRBD1 might be the D (6 bases). This CDR3 is 15 amino acids long. V lost 7 bases and J lost 4, with 19 bases in between. CDR1 and CDR2 from the germline V gene are MNHEY and SMNVEV (reference sequence). In DNA, the CDR3 is TGTGCCAGCACCTTCCACCCCAGGGGCCTCACTGAAGCTTTCTTT. Its translation is CASTFHPRGLTEAFF.

This sequence joins TRBV7-8 and TRBJ1-2; D perhaps matches TRBD1 (5 bases). In germline, CDR1 is SGHVS, CDR2 FQNEAQ. The CDR3 is 15 amino acids. Trimming pared 1 base from V and 4 bases from J, leaving 13 bases between. The DNA for the CDR3 is TGTGCCAGCAGCTTAGGACAGAACGATCTCTATGGCTACACCTTC. It specifies CASSLGQNDLYGYTF.

The chain has TRBV29-1 and TRBJ2-2, with 10 bases lining up with TRBD2. The ends lost 7 bases at V and 1 base at J; junction bases unmatched: 3. The CDR3 length is 14 residues. Per the germline V gene, CDR1 is SQVTM and CDR2 is ANQGSEA. This chain's CDR3 is CSAGTSVNTGELFF. The CDR3 coding sequence is TGCAGCGCCGGGACTAGCGTGAACACCGGGGAGCTGTTTTTT.

This clone was seen just once. The chain carries TRBV15 and TRBJ2-7, with TRBD1 matching 7 bases. Germline CDR1 is LNHNV and CDR2 is YYDKDF (reference sequence). This CDR3 has 15 amino acids. V lost 5 bases and J lost 1; bases outside the gene matches: 8. For the CDR3, the DNA is TGTGCCACCAGCCGCAACCGGGACAGTTCCTACGAGCAGTACTTC. Translation: CATSRNRDSSYEQYF.

This clone was found a few times. The chain has TRBV28 and TRBJ2-6, with TRBD1 matching over 7 bases. V was clipped by 4 bases and J by 2 bases; unmatched bases: 8. Germline V gene data show CDR1 as MDHEN and CDR2 as SYDVKM. The CDR3 contains 17 residues. The CDR3 DNA sequence: TGTGCCAGCAGTTGGACAGGTTTACTCACTGGGGCCAACGTCCTGACTTTC. Translated, it gives CASSWTGLLTGANVLTF.

This clone has only a few counts. The chain has TRBV6-1 and TRBJ2-2, with TRBD1 matching 7 bases. The V gene end was trimmed by 4 bases and the J gene end by 1 base; junction bases not matched to a gene: 3. Germline lookup yields CDR1 MNHNS and CDR2 SASEGT. The CDR3 extends over 15 amino acids. CDR3 in amino acids: CASSARTGNTGELFF. The CDR3 DNA follows: TGTGCCAGCAGTGCCCGGACAGGGAACACCGGGGAGCTGTTTTTT.

The genes are TRBV6-1 and TRBJ2-7; TRBD2 matches at 14 bases. Germline CDR1 reads MNHNS; CDR2 reads SASEGT. The CDR3 contains 17 residues. Trimming cost V 4 bases and J 4 bases; bases outside gene matches: 9. The CDR3, as DNA: TGTGCCAGCAGTGCCCGGACTAGCGGGAGGAATCAGTACGAGCAGTACTTC. Translation: CASSARTSGRNQYEQYF.